Listed here is a single T cell receptor (beta chain). Antigen specificity is unknown. This entry comes from a study of CD8+ T cells in alopecia areata. Cell sorting on a FACSAria was used to separate CD4+ and CD8+ T cells from the PBMCs. Notes on the study in general: Lesional tissue from the scalp (especially in alopecia totalis/universalis) showed higher clonality than normal scalp. Patients showed less clear TCR sequence sharing than mice, possibly partly because of HLA diversity.

This CDR3 region has 14 residues. Per the germline V gene, CDR1 is MNHEY and CDR2 is SMNVEV (reference sequence). The V gene lost 3 bases and the J gene lost 9 bases, with 15 bases spanning the gap. It was cDNA, reverse transcribed from extracted RNA, that served as the sequencing template. TCRdb's table, derived via immunoSEQ multiplex PCR, lists solely in-frame clones and lacks some. The data show under 150,000 clones, about three fifths seen once. The sequenced material came from CD8+ T cells sorted from blood. The V gene is TRBV27, the J gene TRBJ2-1, with a weak D call TRBD1 (8 bases). The origin of this receptor is a human donor in good health. CDR3 DNA sequence: TGTGCCAGCAGTTTGAACAGGGGGGGAATTGAGCAGTTCTTC. Its protein is CASSLNRGGIEQFF.